Detailed here is one TCR beta chain. This sequence may be a read error, since a much larger clone differs from it by one base. The sample originates from a study of regulatory T cells in long-lasting Graves disease. The germline gives CDR1 DFQATT, CDR2 SNEGSKA (reference sequence). The CDR3 has 14 amino acids. Time point defined: persistent/refractory GD, antithyroid drugs over 5 years with positive TRAb. Extracted PBMC RNA gave rise to the TCR library. Sequencing libraries for TCR beta were prepared with iRepertoire HTBI primers and Arm-PCR of CDR3 regions. From the multiplex PCR reads, TCRdb called clonotypes with MiXCR, one entry per CDR3 protein. Of roughly 470,000 distinct CDR3 sequences in the sample, around 20% were seen once.

The sequence was obtained from a female donor with Graves disease. Source: peripheral blood mononuclear cells (PBMCs), taken when the disease was refractory, from a patient treated with antithyroid drugs. The chain joins TRBV20-1 to TRBJ1-1; unclear D gene. DNA of the CDR3: TGCAGTGCTAGAGTAGGCCCAGCGAACACTGAAGCTCTCTTT. This codes for CSARVGPANTEALF.